The source of this T cell receptor beta chain is a study of shared clonotypes between healthy human individuals (dated by TCRdb to 2020 to 2021). Describing the broader study: The cohort included three men and a couple of women between 18 and 49 years of age. For each donor, CD4 naive and CD4 memory were each given three plates, CD8 naive was given two plates, and CD8 memory was given one plate. The study deeply sequenced blood TCR repertoires of roughly five healthy adults to estimate repertoire size and the extent of clonotype sharing between individuals. To increase sequencing depth and limit assay-specific biases, TCR repertoire library preparation and sequencing were carried out by different laboratories using diverse techniques. Each donor's leukapheresis produced roughly between about 0.85 and 10 billion PBMCs. The study at large found these results: Rarefaction of sorted-subset datasets indicated incomplete sequencing despite the large sequencing depth. Sharing across a few donors was observed for roughly 5% of naive CD4, 3.5% of naive CD8, roughly 2.3% of memory CD4, and about 0.38% of memory CD8 clonotypes. Naive subsets generally had larger estimated clonotype richness than memory subsets did. Pairwise subsampling led to the expectation that sequencing depth would affect the degree of clonotype sharing among donors. The small number of donors limited the genetic and exposure-history diversity represented. Higher generation probabilities were observed for clonotypes shared by all four sorted-subset donors than for non-shared clonotypes. Sampling was limited to blood, and TCR repertoires in tissue likely differ from TCR repertoires in blood.

CD8 naive samples consisted of CD45RO-negative cells that were positively selected for CCR7, yielding a CD45RA+CCR7+ population without TemRA cells. Donors were healthy HIV-negative adults with no recently reported acute infections or vaccinations. All donors were Caucasian adults living in Nashville, Tennessee, USA. Blood was obtained by leukapheresis, after which PBMCs were separated by Ficoll-Histopaque density gradient centrifugation and cryopreserved in liquid nitrogen vapor phase. Purity and quantity of every magnetically sorted T cell population were checked by analytical flow cytometry. Genomic DNA was isolated from every sorted fraction and measured by UV absorbance on a Nanodrop 2000c. TCR CDR3 regions were amplified from genomic DNA by multiplex PCR using the deep immunoSEQ assay. Genomic DNA extracted from each cell subset was distributed evenly over all wells of several immunoSEQ 96-well plates, and each plate served as one replicate. For sorted subsets, each replicate PCR was loaded with roughly 0.2 ug genomic DNA, equivalent to 30,000 or so T cell genomes. The purified libraries were quantified using a Qubit 3.0 fluorometer, sized with a Bioanalyzer 2100, and then quantified again using the KAPA Library Quantification kit. Each immunoSEQ 96-well plate was sequenced on its own single-read 150-cycle Illumina NextSeq 550 flow cell. The original pipeline was this. Because the immunoSEQ output included only junctional sequences and no quality scores, the filtering could not be the same as the filtering used for full-length reads. To assign V/J genes and CDR3, sequences were annotated against IMGT germline references using PyIR, a Python wrapper for IgBLAST v1.9. Reads were filtered out if the reads had weak V/J assignments (E-value above 1e-6), no CDR3, stop codons, out-of-frame junctions, or ambiguous translated residues. V3J clonotypes were defined as sequences sharing the same inferred V gene, J gene, and CDR3 amino acid sequence. Percentage overlap between repertoires was computed as shared unique clonotypes divided by the size of the smaller repertoire. RTK rarefaction, the Chao1 estimator, and Recon v2.1 estimates of unobserved clonotypes were used to assess repertoire richness. For all TCRbeta clonotypes obtained by the gDNA method from a few donors, generation probabilities were computed with OLGA. The table was pulled from immuneACCESS by TCRdb, which kept in-frame rearrangements only. Such tables lose some clones; where checked, under half of the loss comes from unresolved V genes, and the rest has no known cause. The V and J calls and clone size are taken from that table; D and trimming were inferred from the DNA. The sample table lists roughly 770,000 clones, approximately 97% of them with a count of one. The ten top clones hold approximately 0.2% of the sample.

The CDR3 has 12 amino acids, counting the end cysteine and phenylalanine. Only the CDR3 DNA is retained, 36 bases long and in frame from the first base. V drops 6 bases and J drops 4 bases, leaving 9 bases in between. From the germline V gene (reference sequence), CDR1 is MNHEY and CDR2 is SMNVEV. As for this clone: No antigen is known for it. Base qualities are not provided; no much larger clone lies one nucleotide away.

The rearrangement joined TRBV27 to TRBJ1-2; a weak D assignment points to TRBD1 (5 bases agree). The source material was naive CD8+ T cells sorted from blood. Taken with the paper, the label for cell subset or site translates to: CD45RA+CCR7+. The sequence was obtained from a man aged 25 to 40 in good health. The CDR3 region has the sequence CASRADSYGYTF. The DNA reads as follows: TGTGCCAGCAGGGCCGACAGCTATGGCTACACCTTC.